The T cell receptor (beta chain) described here comes from a study of naive and memory T cell subsets. Findings and limits, study-wide: TCR transcript changes with activation or differentiation may affect this RNA method.

A word on this clonotype: Its antigen is not identified.

A UMI-containing oligonucleotide was joined by 3' ligation to the TCR cDNA template. RNA was extracted from 2 to 3 ml of whole blood of healthy adults. Reverse transcription used DNase-treated unsorted total RNA, aiming for about 1 to 1000 ng. Four PCR rounds used nested alpha and beta constant region primers plus the SP2 primer. For blood and skin samples, reverse transcription used TCR alpha and beta constant primers. TCRdb processed the 5' RACE reads anew with MiXCR; each CDR3 protein has one entry. The profile shows more than 60,000 distinct CDR3 sequences, 7% to 8% of them singletons. This clonotype originated in a female donor in good health.

CDR3 nucleotides: TGTGCCAGCAGCGGACTAGTGGGAGCGGATCGCACAGATACGCAGTATTTT. It encodes CASSGLVGADRTDTQYF. The rearrangement joins TRBV14 to TRBJ2-3; 7 nucleotides align to TRBD2. The V segment lost 5 bases and the J segment 1 base; nucleotides outside the gene matches: 12. Germline loops: CDR1 SGHDN, CDR2 FVKESK. CDR3 size: 17 residues.